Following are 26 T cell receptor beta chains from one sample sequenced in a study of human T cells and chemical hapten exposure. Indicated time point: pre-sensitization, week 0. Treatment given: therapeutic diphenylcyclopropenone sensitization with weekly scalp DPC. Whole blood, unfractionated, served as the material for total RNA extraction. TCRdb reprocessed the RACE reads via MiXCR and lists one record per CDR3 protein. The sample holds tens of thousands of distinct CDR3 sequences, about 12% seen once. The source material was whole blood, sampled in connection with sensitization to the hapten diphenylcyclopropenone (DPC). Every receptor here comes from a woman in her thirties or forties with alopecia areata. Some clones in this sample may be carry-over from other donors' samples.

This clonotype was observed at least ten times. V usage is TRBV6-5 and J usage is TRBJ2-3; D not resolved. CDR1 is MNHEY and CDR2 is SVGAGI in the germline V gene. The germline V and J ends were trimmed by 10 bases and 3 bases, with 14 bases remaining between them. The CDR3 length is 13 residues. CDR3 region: CAIRTASTDTQYF. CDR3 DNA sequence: TGTGCCATACGCACAGCTTCGACAGATACGCAGTATTTT.

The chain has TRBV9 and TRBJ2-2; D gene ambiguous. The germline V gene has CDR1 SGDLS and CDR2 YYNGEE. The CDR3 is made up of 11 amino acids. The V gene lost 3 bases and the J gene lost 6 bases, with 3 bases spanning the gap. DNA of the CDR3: TGTGCCAGCAGCGCCGCCGGGGAGCTGTTTTTT. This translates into CASSAAGELFF.

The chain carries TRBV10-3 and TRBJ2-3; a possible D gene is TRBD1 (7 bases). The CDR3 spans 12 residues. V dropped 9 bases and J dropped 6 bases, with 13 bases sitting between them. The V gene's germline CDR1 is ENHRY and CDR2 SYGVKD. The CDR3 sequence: CAIQGGMDTQYF. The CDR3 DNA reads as TGTGCCATTCAGGGGGGAATGGATACGCAGTATTTT.

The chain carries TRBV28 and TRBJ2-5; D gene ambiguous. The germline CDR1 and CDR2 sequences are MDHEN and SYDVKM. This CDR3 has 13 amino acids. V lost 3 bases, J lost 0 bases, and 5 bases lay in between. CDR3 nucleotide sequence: TGTGCCAGCAGTTTTGTCAACCAAGAGACCCAGTACTTC. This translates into CASSFVNQETQYF.

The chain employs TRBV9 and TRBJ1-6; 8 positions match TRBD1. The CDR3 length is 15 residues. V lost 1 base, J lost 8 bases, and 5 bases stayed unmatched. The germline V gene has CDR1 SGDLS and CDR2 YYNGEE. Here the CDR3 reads CASSVRTGLDSPLHF. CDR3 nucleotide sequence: TGTGCCAGCAGCGTACGGACAGGGTTGGATTCACCCCTCCACTTT.

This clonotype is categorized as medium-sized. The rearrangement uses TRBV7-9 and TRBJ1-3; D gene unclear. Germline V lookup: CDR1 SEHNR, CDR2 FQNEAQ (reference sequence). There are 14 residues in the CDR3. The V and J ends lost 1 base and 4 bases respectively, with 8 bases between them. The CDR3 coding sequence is TGTGCCAGCAGCTTAGGGACCGAGGGAAACACCATATATTTT. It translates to CASSLGTEGNTIYF.

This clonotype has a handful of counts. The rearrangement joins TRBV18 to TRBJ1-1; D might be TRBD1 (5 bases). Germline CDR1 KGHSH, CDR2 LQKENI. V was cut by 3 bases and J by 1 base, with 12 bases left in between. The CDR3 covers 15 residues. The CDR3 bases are TGTGCCAGCTCACCGAACGGGGGGTCGAACACTGAAGCTTTCTTT. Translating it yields CASSPNGGSNTEAFF.

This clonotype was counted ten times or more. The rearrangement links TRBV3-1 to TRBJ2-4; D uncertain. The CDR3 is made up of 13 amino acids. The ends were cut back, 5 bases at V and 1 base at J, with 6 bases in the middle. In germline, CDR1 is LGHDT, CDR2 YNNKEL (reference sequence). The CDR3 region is CASSGHAKNIQYF. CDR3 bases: TGTGCCAGCAGCGGGCATGCCAAAAACATTCAGTACTTC.

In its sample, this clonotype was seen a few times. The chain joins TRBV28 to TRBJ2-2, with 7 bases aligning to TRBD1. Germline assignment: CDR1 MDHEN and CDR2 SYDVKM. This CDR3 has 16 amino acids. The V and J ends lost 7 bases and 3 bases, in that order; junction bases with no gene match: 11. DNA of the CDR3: TGTGCCAGCACCCCCCCTGGGACAGTCCACACCGGGGAGCTGTTTTTT. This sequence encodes CASTPPGTVHTGELFF.

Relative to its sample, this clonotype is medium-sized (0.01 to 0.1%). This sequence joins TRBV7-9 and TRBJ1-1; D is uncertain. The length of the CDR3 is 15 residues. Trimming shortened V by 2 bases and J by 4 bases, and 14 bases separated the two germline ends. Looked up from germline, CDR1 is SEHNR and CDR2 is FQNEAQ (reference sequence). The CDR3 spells CASSLPLLGSTEAFF. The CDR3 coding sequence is TGTGCCAGCAGCTTACCCCTCCTGGGGAGCACTGAAGCTTTCTTT.

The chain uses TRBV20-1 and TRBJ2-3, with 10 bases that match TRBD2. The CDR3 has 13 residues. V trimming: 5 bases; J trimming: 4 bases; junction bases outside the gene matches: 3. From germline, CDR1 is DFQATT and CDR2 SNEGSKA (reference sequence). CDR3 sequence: CSAEREGPDTQYF. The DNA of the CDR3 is TGCAGTGCTGAGCGGGAGGGCCCAGATACGCAGTATTTT.

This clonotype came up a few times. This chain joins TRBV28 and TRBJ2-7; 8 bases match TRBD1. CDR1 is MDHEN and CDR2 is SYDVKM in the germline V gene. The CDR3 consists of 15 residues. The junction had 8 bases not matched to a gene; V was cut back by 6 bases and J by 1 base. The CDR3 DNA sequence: TGTGCCAGCAGCACAGGGGGAGCTTTGTCCTACGAGCAGTACTTC. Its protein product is CASSTGGALSYEQYF.

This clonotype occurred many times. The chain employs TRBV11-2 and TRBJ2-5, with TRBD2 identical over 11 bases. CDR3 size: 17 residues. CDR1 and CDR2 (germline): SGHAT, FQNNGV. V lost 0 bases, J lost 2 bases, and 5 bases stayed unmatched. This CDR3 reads CASSLELAGGIQETQYF. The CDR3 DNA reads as TGTGCCAGCAGCTTAGAGCTAGCGGGGGGCATACAAGAGACCCAGTACTTC.

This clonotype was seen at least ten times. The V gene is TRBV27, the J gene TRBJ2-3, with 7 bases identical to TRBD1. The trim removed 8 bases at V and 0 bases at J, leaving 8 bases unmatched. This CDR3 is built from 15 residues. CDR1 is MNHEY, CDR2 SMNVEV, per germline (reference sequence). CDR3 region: CASAKQGRSTDTQYF. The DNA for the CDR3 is TGTGCCAGCGCTAAACAGGGGCGTAGCACAGATACGCAGTATTTT.

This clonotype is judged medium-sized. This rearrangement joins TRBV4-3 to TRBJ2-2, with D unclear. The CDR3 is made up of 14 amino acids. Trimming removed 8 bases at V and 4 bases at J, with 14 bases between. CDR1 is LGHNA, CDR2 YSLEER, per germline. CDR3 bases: TGCGCCAGCCGGCCAAATCTTCGCACCGGGGAGCTGTTTTTT. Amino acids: CASRPNLRTGELFF.

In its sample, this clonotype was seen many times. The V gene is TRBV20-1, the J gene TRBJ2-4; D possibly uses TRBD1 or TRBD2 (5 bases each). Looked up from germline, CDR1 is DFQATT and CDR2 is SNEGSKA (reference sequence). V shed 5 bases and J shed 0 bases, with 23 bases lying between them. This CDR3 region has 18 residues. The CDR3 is CSARVSGTVLIAKNIQYF. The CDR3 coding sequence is TGCAGTGCTCGGGTTTCCGGGACGGTTCTTATAGCCAAAAACATTCAGTACTTC.

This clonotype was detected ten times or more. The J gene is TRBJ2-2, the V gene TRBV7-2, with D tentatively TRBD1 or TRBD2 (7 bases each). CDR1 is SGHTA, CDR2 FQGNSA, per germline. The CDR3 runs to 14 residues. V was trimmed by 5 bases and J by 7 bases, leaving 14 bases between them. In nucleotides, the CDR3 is TGTGCCAGCAGCCAGACAGGGAGGGGCGGGGAGCTGTTTTTT. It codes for CASSQTGRGGELFF.

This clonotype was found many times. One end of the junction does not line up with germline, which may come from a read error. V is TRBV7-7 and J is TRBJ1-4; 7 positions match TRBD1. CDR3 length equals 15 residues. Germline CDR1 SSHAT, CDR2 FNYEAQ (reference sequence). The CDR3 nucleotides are TGTGCTAGCAGCGCTGGGACAGCAACTAATGAAAAACTGTTTTTT. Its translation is CASSAGTATNEKLFF.

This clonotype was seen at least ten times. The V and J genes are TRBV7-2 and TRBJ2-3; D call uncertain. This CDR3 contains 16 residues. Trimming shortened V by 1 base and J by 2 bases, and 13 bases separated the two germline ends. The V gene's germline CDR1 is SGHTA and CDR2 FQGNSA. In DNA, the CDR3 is TGTGCCAGCAGCTTAGGAGGTTCCAGATTCACAGATACGCAGTATTTT. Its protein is CASSLGGSRFTDTQYF.

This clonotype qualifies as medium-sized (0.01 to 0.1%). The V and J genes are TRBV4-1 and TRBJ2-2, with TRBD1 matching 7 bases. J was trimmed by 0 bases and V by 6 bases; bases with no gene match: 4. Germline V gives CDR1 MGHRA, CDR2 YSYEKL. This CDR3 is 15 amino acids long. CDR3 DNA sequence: TGCGCCAGCAGTTCCGGGACAGCGAACACCGGGGAGCTGTTTTTT. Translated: CASSSGTANTGELFF.

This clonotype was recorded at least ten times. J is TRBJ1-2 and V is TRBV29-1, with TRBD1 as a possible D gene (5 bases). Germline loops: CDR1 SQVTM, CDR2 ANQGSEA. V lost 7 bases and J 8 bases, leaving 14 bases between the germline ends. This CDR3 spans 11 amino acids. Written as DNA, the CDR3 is TGCAGCGCGTCCAGGGCGGGGGGCTACACCTTC. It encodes CSASRAGGYTF. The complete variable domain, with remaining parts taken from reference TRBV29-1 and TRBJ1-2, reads SAVISQKPSRDICQRGTSLTIQCQVDSQVTMMFWYRQQPGQSLTLIATANQGSEATYESGFVIDKFPISRPNLTFSTLTVSNMSPEDSSIYLCSASRAGGYTFGSGTRLTVV.

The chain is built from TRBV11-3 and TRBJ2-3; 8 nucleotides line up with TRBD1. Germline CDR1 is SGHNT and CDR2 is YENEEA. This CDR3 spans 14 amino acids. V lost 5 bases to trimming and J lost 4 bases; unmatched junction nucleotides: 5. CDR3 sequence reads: CASSPDRGADTQYF. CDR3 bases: TGTGCCAGCAGCCCTGACAGGGGTGCAGATACGCAGTATTTT.

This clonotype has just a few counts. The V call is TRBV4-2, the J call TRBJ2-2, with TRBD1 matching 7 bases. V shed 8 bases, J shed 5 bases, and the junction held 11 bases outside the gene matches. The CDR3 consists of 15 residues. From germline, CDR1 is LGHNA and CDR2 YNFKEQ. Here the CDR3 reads CASGNRDSPTGELFF. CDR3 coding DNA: TGTGCCAGCGGTAACCGGGACAGTCCAACCGGGGAGCTGTTTTTT.

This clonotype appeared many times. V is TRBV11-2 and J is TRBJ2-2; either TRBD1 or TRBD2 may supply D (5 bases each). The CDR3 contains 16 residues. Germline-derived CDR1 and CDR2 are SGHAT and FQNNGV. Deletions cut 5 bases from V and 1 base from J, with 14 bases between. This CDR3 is CASSPRAGRNTGELFF. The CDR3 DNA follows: TGTGCCAGCAGCCCTCGGGCAGGGAGGAACACCGGGGAGCTGTTTTTT.

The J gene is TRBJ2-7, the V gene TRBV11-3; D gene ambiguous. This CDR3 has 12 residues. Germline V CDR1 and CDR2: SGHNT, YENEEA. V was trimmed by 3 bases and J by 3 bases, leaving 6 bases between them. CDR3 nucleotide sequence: TGTGCCAGCAGCTTGGAACGCTACGAGCAGTACTTC. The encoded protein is CASSLERYEQYF.

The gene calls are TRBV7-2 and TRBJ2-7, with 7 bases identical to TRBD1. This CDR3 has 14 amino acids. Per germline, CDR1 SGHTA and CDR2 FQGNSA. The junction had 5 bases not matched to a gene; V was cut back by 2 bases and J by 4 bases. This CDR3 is CASSLSQGTYEQYF. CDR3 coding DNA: TGTGCCAGCAGCTTATCACAGGGGACGTACGAGCAGTACTTC.